The clone carrying this T cell receptor beta chain was counted many times. The antigen is not known. These data originate in a study of T cell repertoires in cytomegalovirus infection. Study in general: Evidence of both CMV infection and a matching HLA type came from public TCR beta signatures.

Study-wide results and limits: Ex vivo responses were dominated by HLA-C-restricted CMV-specific TCR beta clonotypes.

The CDR3 is 13 amino acids. Trimming stripped 5 bases from V and 4 bases from J, with 10 bases between. TCRdb passed the reads through MiXCR, listing each CDR3 protein once. The sample holds around 280,000 distinct CDR3 sequences, roughly an eighth seen once. The sequencing sample was made of PBMCs. The gene calls are TRBV12-3 or TRBV12-4 and TRBJ2-3; the D gene is possibly TRBD1 (5 bases). The sequence was collected from a human donor in good health (CMV status not recorded). Some clones in this sample may be carry-over from other donors' samples. CDR3 residues: CASSQGSPDTQYF. CDR3 coding DNA: TGTGCCAGCAGTCAGGGCTCCCCAGATACGCAGTATTTT.